This is a list of T cell receptor beta chains from one sample in a study of blood T cell repertoires in COVID-19. The method was immunoSEQ multiplex PCR; TCRdb's version includes in-frame clones alone and lacks a portion of them. The sample consists of 95,000 to 150,000 clones, over 60% of them appearing once. The sequenced sample consisted of peripheral blood. All receptors derive from a woman at least 80 years old with acute or convalescent COVID-19. CDR3s include the opening cysteine and the closing phenylalanine or tryptophan. D genes are given only for firm matches. Only part of the rows carry a size: once, few, many, or a class if the clone is expanded.

>TRBV5-6|many|TRBJ1-1|NA
CASSLVLRGEAFF
TGTGCCAGCAGCTTGGTTTTAAGGGGGGAAGCTTTCTTT
>TRBV19|NA|TRBJ2-7|TRBD2
CASSIGTSGMNEQYF
TGTGCCAGTAGTATAGGAACTAGCGGGATGAACGAGCAGTACTTC
>TRBV6-1|NA|TRBJ1-6|NA
CASSEASSRGINSPLHF
TGTGCCAGCAGTGAAGCTTCTTCTCGGGGGATCAATTCACCCCTCCACTTT
>TRBV5-1|NA|TRBJ2-5|NA
CASSLGGSPETQYF
TGCGCCAGCAGCTTGGGGGGCAGTCCGGAGACCCAGTACTTC
>TRBV11-2|NA|TRBJ1-1|NA
CASSSQGYSTEAFF
TGTGCCAGCAGCTCACAGGGATACAGCACTGAAGCTTTCTTT
>TRBV4-1|NA|TRBJ2-7|NA
CASSQEAHRSYEQYF
TGCGCCAGCAGCCAAGAAGCGCACCGCTCCTACGAGCAGTACTTC
>TRBV7-8|NA|TRBJ2-1|NA
CASSWRDGALVEQFF
TGTGCCAGCAGCTGGCGGGACGGAGCCTTGGTTGAGCAGTTCTTC
>TRBV7-9|NA|TRBJ2-5|TRBD1
CASSRGGRETQYF
TGTGCCAGCAGCCGAGGGGGCCGGGAGACCCAGTACTTC
>TRBV7-2|once|TRBJ1-2|TRBD1
CASSSQGAVRGYTF
TGTGCCAGCAGCTCACAGGGGGCGGTAAGAGGCTACACCTTC
>TRBV27|NA|TRBJ1-6|NA
CASRSPLSSYNSPLHF
TGTGCCAGCAGGTCTCCCCTGAGCTCCTATAATTCACCCCTCCACTTT
>TRBV5-4|few|TRBJ2-2|NA
CASSLYPGMNTGELFF
TGTGCCAGCAGCTTGTACCCAGGGATGAACACCGGGGAGCTGTTTTTT
>TRBV18|NA|TRBJ2-1|TRBD1
CASSPTVTGDNEQFF
TGTGCCAGCTCACCCACAGTTACAGGGGACAATGAGCAGTTCTTC
>TRBV5-4|NA|TRBJ1-1|TRBD1
CASSLGGDRGPTEAFF
TGTGCCAGCAGCTTGGGAGGGGACAGGGGTCCCACTGAAGCTTTCTTT
>TRBV4-2|NA|TRBJ2-7|TRBD2
CASSQEIAGGSYEQYF
TGTGCCAGCAGCCAGGAGATAGCGGGAGGCTCCTACGAGCAGTACTTC
>TRBV29-1|NA|TRBJ2-5|TRBD1
CSAQDRATQETQYF
TGCAGCGCCCAGGACAGGGCCACACAAGAGACCCAGTACTTC
>TRBV5-4|few|TRBJ1-2|TRBD1
CASSRQGPGYTF
TGTGCCAGCAGCAGACAGGGGCCGGGCTACACCTTC
>TRBV28|NA|TRBJ2-4|TRBD2
CASSIGGVEFYNIQYF
TGTGCCAGCAGTATCGGGGGGGTTGAATTTTACAACATTCAGTACTTC
>TRBV12-2|few|TRBJ2-2|NA
CASRFQGMLTGELFF
TGTGCAAGTCGCTTTCAGGGAATGCTCACCGGGGAGCTGTTTTTT
>TRBV2|NA|TRBJ2-7|NA
CASSEDPGVQYF
TGTGCCAGCAGTGAAGACCCAGGGGTGCAGTACTTC
>TRBV19|NA|TRBJ1-5|TRBD1
CASSLHRGLAGSSNQPQHF
TGTGCCAGTAGTCTGCACAGGGGCCTTGCTGGGTCTAGCAATCAGCCCCAGCATTTT
>TRBV30|few|TRBJ1-2|NA
CAWARRSGGYTF
TGTGCCTGGGCCAGGCGTAGTGGTGGCTACACCTTC
>TRBV5-1|NA|TRBJ2-3|NA
CASSLGETGTDTQYF
TGCGCCAGCAGCTTGGGGGAGACCGGCACAGATACGCAGTATTTT